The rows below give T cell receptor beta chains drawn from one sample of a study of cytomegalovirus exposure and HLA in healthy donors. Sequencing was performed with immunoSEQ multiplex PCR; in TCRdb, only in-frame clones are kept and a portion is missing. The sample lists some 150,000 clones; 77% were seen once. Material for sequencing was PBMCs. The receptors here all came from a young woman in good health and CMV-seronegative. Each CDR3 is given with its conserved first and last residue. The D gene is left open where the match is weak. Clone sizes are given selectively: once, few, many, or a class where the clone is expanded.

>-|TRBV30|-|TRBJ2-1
CAWKLLQGPYNEQFF
TGTGCCTGGAAGTTACTACAGGGACCCTACAATGAGCAGTTCTTC
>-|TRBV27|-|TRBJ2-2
CASTTKIGVINTGELFF
TGTGCCAGCACCACTAAGATCGGGGTCATTAACACCGGGGAGCTGTTTTTT
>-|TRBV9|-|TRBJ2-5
CASSVGGRGGQETQYF
TGTGCCAGCAGCGTAGGGGGGAGAGGGGGCCAAGAGACCCAGTACTTC
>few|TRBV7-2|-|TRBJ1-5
CASSLGGMGQPQHF
TGTGCCAGCAGCTTAGGAGGGATGGGTCAGCCCCAGCATTTT
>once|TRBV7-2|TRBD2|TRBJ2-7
CASSLRESSYEQYF
TGTGCCAGCAGCTTGCGGGAGAGCTCCTACGAGCAGTACTTC
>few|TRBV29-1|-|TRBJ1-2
CSVEKEAGYGYTF
TGCAGCGTTGAAAAAGAAGCAGGCTATGGCTACACCTTC
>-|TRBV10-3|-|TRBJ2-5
CAISEAATTQETQYF
TGTGCCATCAGTGAGGCGGCAACAACACAAGAGACCCAGTACTTC
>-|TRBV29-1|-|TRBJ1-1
CSVEVYGEAFF
TGCAGCGTTGAGGTTTACGGTGAAGCTTTCTTT
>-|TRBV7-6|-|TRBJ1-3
CASKEFGGGNTIYF
TGTGCCAGCAAGGAGTTCGGGGGTGGAAACACCATATATTTT
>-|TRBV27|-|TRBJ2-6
CATQDSSGANVLTF
TGTGCCACCCAAGACAGCTCTGGGGCCAACGTCCTGACTTTC
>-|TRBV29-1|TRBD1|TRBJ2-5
CSVSGTGYQETQYF
TGCAGCGTGTCCGGGACAGGGTACCAAGAGACCCAGTACTTC
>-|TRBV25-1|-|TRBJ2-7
CASSSPGNYEQYF
TGTGCCAGCAGTTCTCCGGGAAACTACGAGCAGTACTTC
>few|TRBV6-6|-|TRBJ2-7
CASSYGRRGYEQYF
TGTGCCAGCAGTTACGGCCGGCGGGGCTACGAGCAGTACTTC
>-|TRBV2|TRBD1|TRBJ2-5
CASRQHGQGQETQYF
TGTGCCAGCAGGCAACATGGACAGGGACAAGAGACCCAGTACTTC
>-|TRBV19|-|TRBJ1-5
CASSISGDQPQHF
TGTGCCAGTAGTATAAGCGGGGATCAGCCCCAGCATTTT
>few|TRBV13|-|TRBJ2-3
CASTVSSWDTQYF
TGTGCCAGCACTGTTAGTAGTTGGGATACGCAGTATTTT
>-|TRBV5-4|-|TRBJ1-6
CASSLDFSPLHF
TGTGCCAGCAGCTTGGACTTTTCTCCCCTCCACTTT